Each of the 30 T cell receptor beta chains below was sequenced from the same sample in a study of cytomegalovirus exposure and HLA in healthy donors. Profiling relied on immunoSEQ multiplex PCR, and the TCRdb table lists in-frame clones only, not all of them. This sample has around 180,000 clones, with about 83% found just once. The specimen sequenced was PBMCs. Receptors were obtained from a woman under 30 in good health and CMV-seronegative.

The chain employs TRBV28 and TRBJ1-1, with 11 bases that match TRBD1. V trimming: 10 bases; J trimming: 4 bases; junction bases outside the gene matches: 14. Looked up from germline, CDR1 is MDHEN and CDR2 is SYDVKM. The length of the CDR3 is 16 residues. The CDR3, as DNA: TGTGCCACCGGGGGGACAGGGGGGACTTTGGGCACTGAAGCTTTCTTT. It translates to CATGGTGGTLGTEAFF.

The chain is built from TRBV5-1 and TRBJ1-5; D remains ambiguous. The germline gives CDR1 SGHRS, CDR2 YFSETQ. The CDR3 is 16 amino acids. Trimming took off 1 base at V and 0 bases at J, with 11 bases between the two ends. CDR3 sequence reads: CASSLSWGDSNQPQHF. The CDR3 DNA is TGCGCCAGCAGCTTGTCATGGGGAGATAGCAATCAGCCCCAGCATTTT.

CDR3 in amino acids: CASSPGLAGGTYQETQYF. The CDR3 DNA is TGTGCCAGCAGCCCGGGACTAGCGGGGGGGACGTACCAAGAGACCCAGTACTTC. The chain combines TRBV5-6 with TRBJ2-5, with 16 positions matching TRBD2. Germline V lookup: CDR1 SGHDT, CDR2 YYEEEE. The CDR3 extends over 18 amino acids. Trimming removed 4 bases from V and 0 bases from J; junction bases left unmatched: 6.

This rearrangement joins TRBV6-6 to TRBJ2-1; D is ambiguous. Trimming removed 0 bases at V and 9 bases at J, with 9 bases between. The CDR3 is made up of 13 amino acids. The germline V gene has CDR1 MNHNY and CDR2 SVGAGI (reference sequence). CDR3 DNA sequence: TGTGCCAGCAGTTACTCGGGCATGGGTGAGCAGTTCTTC. Translated, it gives CASSYSGMGEQFF.

V gene TRBV5-1 combines with J gene TRBJ2-1; no clear D. The CDR3 spans 15 residues. Between the trimmed V and J ends, which lost 1 base and 0 bases, there was a span of 8 bases. Germline loops: CDR1 SGHRS, CDR2 YFSETQ. For the CDR3, the DNA is TGCGCCAGCAGCTTGTTTTCTACCTCCTACAATGAGCAGTTCTTC. It codes for CASSLFSTSYNEQFF.

The chain is built from TRBV6-5 and TRBJ1-2; TRBD1 might be the D (6 bases). This CDR3 contains 13 residues. V gave up 4 bases and J gave up 5 bases, with 11 bases separating them. Per germline, CDR1 MNHEY and CDR2 SVGAGI. Written as DNA, the CDR3 is TGTGCCAGCAGTTTCAACAGGGTGTATGGCTACACCTTC. It codes for CASSFNRVYGYTF.

This clone was seen a single time. J is TRBJ1-1 and V is TRBV28; D gene ambiguous. The CDR3 totals 14 residues. Germline V gene lookup returns CDR1 MDHEN and CDR2 SYDVKM. Trimming stripped 1 base from V and 7 bases from J, with 13 bases between. Here the CDR3 DNA reads TGTGCCAGCAGTTTATTAGTCGTGACTAGTGAAGCTTTCTTT. Protein: CASSLLVVTSEAFF.

This clone was seen a single time. V and J are TRBV10-1 and TRBJ2-1, with 11 bases matching TRBD2. This CDR3 spans 15 amino acids. The V and J ends lost 5 bases and 5 bases, in that order; junction bases with no gene match: 5. Looked up from germline, CDR1 is WNHNN and CDR2 is SYGVQD (reference sequence). The DNA for the CDR3 is TGCGCCAGCAGTCCCACGGGACTAGCGGACAATGAGCAGTTCTTC. This codes for CASSPTGLADNEQFF.

In DNA form, the CDR3 reads TGTGCCAGCAGCTTAGGGGGGACAGGGGACGGAAACACCATATATTTT. Translated, it gives CASSLGGTGDGNTIYF. This chain joins TRBV7-6 and TRBJ1-3; 10 positions agree with TRBD1. V was pared by 1 base and J by 4 bases, with 4 bases of the junction left unmatched. Germline CDR1 is SGHVS and CDR2 is FNYEAQ. The CDR3 is made up of 16 amino acids.

This clone was seen a handful of times. V is TRBV7-8 and J is TRBJ1-5, with a tentative D call TRBD1 (5 bases). Deletions cut 5 bases from V and 4 bases from J, with 9 bases between. The CDR3 is made up of 13 amino acids. Germline CDR1 is SGHVS and CDR2 is FQNEAQ. CDR3 region: CASSRQSNQPQHF. Here the CDR3 DNA reads TGTGCCAGCAGCAGACAGTCAAATCAGCCCCAGCATTTT.

CDR3 loop: CASSSRDSYGYTF. The CDR3 nucleotides read TGTGCCAGTAGTTCCCGGGACAGCTATGGCTACACCTTC. The V gene is TRBV19, the J gene TRBJ1-2; 7 bases map to TRBD1. The CDR3 contains 13 residues. Looked up from germline, CDR1 is LNHDA and CDR2 is SQIVND (reference sequence). V was clipped by 5 bases and J by 4 bases; unmatched bases: 4.

The rearrangement links TRBV4-2 to TRBJ1-2; TRBD1 is a possible D gene (5 bases). CDR1 is LGHNA, CDR2 YNFKEQ, per germline. The CDR3 is 13 residues long. Trimming removed 7 bases from V and 6 bases from J, with 15 bases in between. CDR3 DNA sequence: TGTGCCAGCAAGATCCAAGGAGGGGATGGCTACACCTTC. Translated, it gives CASKIQGGDGYTF.

The gene calls are TRBV6-6 and TRBJ1-1; D not resolved. Germline V gives CDR1 MNHNY, CDR2 SVGAGI (reference sequence). The CDR3 spans 13 residues. V lost 4 bases to trimming and J lost 1 base, with 7 bases between them. The CDR3 sequence is CASSSPQNTEAFF. The CDR3 nucleotides read TGTGCCAGCAGTTCCCCCCAGAACACTGAAGCTTTCTTT.

This chain connects TRBV6-4 to TRBJ2-1; 8 positions agree with TRBD1. V lost 3 bases, J lost 6 bases, and 10 bases stayed unmatched. The germline V gene encodes CDR1 MRHNA and CDR2 SNTAGT. This CDR3 is built from 16 residues. The CDR3 reads CASSEGQGGPFNEQFF. In nucleotides, the CDR3 is TGTGCCAGCAGTGAAGGACAGGGTGGGCCTTTCAATGAGCAGTTCTTC.

This clone showed up just a few times. The chain employs TRBV4-1 and TRBJ1-6; possibly TRBD1 for D (5 bases). V lost 2 bases and J 3 bases, leaving 8 bases between the germline ends. Germline-derived CDR1 and CDR2 are MGHRA and YSYEKL. The CDR3 is 15 residues long. The CDR3 spells CASSQSGDYNSPLHF. CDR3 nucleotide sequence: TGCGCCAGCAGCCAATCGGGGGACTATAATTCACCCCTCCACTTT.

This rearrangement joins TRBV7-2 to TRBJ2-1, with 9 bases matching TRBD2. The length of the CDR3 is 15 residues. V lost 5 bases to trimming and J lost 2 bases; unmatched junction nucleotides: 4. In germline, CDR1 is SGHTA, CDR2 FQGNSA. The chain's CDR3 is CASSPSGTTYNEQFF. DNA for the CDR3: TGTGCCAGCAGCCCTAGCGGGACTACCTACAATGAGCAGTTCTTC.

This chain links TRBV10-3 with TRBJ1-5; TRBD1 matches 8 bases. Germline lookup yields CDR1 ENHRY and CDR2 SYGVKD. This CDR3 region has 17 residues. The V and J ends lost 2 bases and 4 bases, in that order; junction bases with no gene match: 10. CDR3 nucleotide sequence: TGTGCCATCAGTGAGGTACAGGGGGACCCCTCGAATCAGCCCCAGCATTTT. Translation: CAISEVQGDPSNQPQHF.

This chain joins TRBV6-6 and TRBJ1-1, with a possible D match to TRBD1 (6 bases). The CDR3 runs to 16 residues. From germline, CDR1 is MNHNY and CDR2 SVGAGI (reference sequence). Trimming left V 5 bases short and J 4 bases short, with 20 bases between. CDR3 in amino acids: CASSPSGRGGSTEAFF. CDR3 DNA sequence: TGTGCCAGCAGTCCCTCGGGGAGGGGGGGGAGCACTGAAGCTTTCTTT.

In nucleotides, the CDR3 is TGTGCCAGTAGTAGCCCGGACAGGGCGTACGAGCAGTACTTC. This encodes CASSSPDRAYEQYF. The chain carries TRBV19 and TRBJ2-7; 8 nucleotides line up with TRBD1. Germline trimming cut 4 bases from V and 4 bases from J; bases unmatched to any gene: 6. Germline CDR1 is LNHDA and CDR2 is SQIVND (reference sequence). This CDR3 spans 14 amino acids.

The chain combines TRBV6-5 with TRBJ1-5; no definite D call. Germline V lookup: CDR1 MNHEY, CDR2 SVGAGI. The CDR3 loop spans 10 amino acids. V was clipped by 8 bases and J by 7 bases, with 6 bases between them. CDR3 nucleotides: TGTGCCAGCGGGCGACAGCCCCAGCATTTT. Protein sequence: CASGRQPQHF.

This chain joins TRBV2 and TRBJ2-2, with 10 positions matching TRBD1. Trimming at V came to 6 bases and at J to 5 bases, leaving 6 bases not matched to a gene. The CDR3 length is 15 residues. The germline gives CDR1 SNHLY, CDR2 FYNNEI. In DNA form, the CDR3 reads TGTGCCAGCAGCTTCGGACAGGGGGGGACCGGGGAGCTGTTTTTT. It is translated as CASSFGQGGTGELFF.

DNA for the CDR3: TGCGCCAGCAGCCAAGTCCCGGGGGTAAATTACTACGAGCAGTACTTC. Its protein is CASSQVPGVNYYEQYF. This rearrangement joins TRBV4-1 to TRBJ2-7; perhaps TRBD2 as D (6 bases). The germline V and J ends were trimmed by 1 base and 3 bases, with 16 bases remaining between them. Germline V CDR1 and CDR2: MGHRA, YSYEKL. This CDR3 region has 16 residues.

The V and J genes are TRBV4-1 and TRBJ2-1; weak D call: TRBD2 (6 bases). Between the trimmed V and J ends, which lost 0 bases and 8 bases, there was a span of 17 bases. The CDR3 covers 16 residues. In germline, CDR1 is MGHRA, CDR2 YSYEKL. In nucleotides, the CDR3 is TGCGCCAGCAGCCAAGAGGACCGGGACTCCTGGGATGAGCAGTTCTTC. It codes for CASSQEDRDSWDEQFF.

The CDR3 here is CAISQTQGYVAQYF. As DNA, the CDR3 is TGTGCCATCAGCCAAACACAGGGATATGTGGCCCAGTACTTC. This sequence joins TRBV10-3 and TRBJ2-5, with a weak D call TRBD1 (6 bases). From germline, CDR1 is ENHRY and CDR2 SYGVKD. The CDR3 consists of 14 residues. Trimming took off 6 bases at V and 9 bases at J, with 20 bases between the two ends.

The V and J genes are TRBV25-1 and TRBJ2-3; 12 bases line up with TRBD2. CDR3 length: 15 residues. V was pared by 5 bases and J by 6 bases, with 6 bases of the junction left unmatched. Germline CDR1 is MGHDK and CDR2 is SYGVNS. The CDR3: CASSPSGGAWDTQYF. For the CDR3, the DNA is TGTGCCAGCAGTCCTAGCGGGGGGGCATGGGATACGCAGTATTTT.

The rearrangement uses TRBV5-1 and TRBJ2-5; possible D gene TRBD1, 5 bases. CDR1 is SGHRS and CDR2 is YFSETQ in the germline V gene. V was shortened by 4 bases and J by 2 bases, with 15 bases between the two germline ends. This CDR3 is 15 amino acids long. CDR3 amino acids: CASSTTQGVQETQYF. The CDR3 nucleotides read TGCGCCAGCAGCACTACGCAAGGGGTTCAAGAGACCCAGTACTTC.

V is TRBV5-1 and J is TRBJ1-4; D ambiguous. V was pared by 4 bases and J by 2 bases, with 15 bases between. The CDR3 covers 16 residues. The V gene's germline CDR1 is SGHRS and CDR2 YFSETQ. The CDR3 sequence is CASSEGRRGTNEKLFF. CDR3 sequence (DNA): TGCGCCAGCAGCGAAGGGAGGAGAGGTACTAATGAAAAACTGTTTTTT.

The chain has TRBV9 and TRBJ1-1, with TRBD1 matching over 7 bases. Trimming removed 6 bases from V and 0 bases from J; junction bases left unmatched: 5. CDR3 length: 14 residues. Germline V gene lookup returns CDR1 SGDLS and CDR2 YYNGEE. The CDR3 nucleotides are TGTGCCAGCACCCCGGGACAGTTGAACACTGAAGCTTTCTTT. It translates to CASTPGQLNTEAFF.

The rearrangement joins TRBV7-9 to TRBJ2-2, with TRBD2 as a possible D gene (5 bases). This CDR3 has 13 amino acids. Germline V lookup: CDR1 SEHNR, CDR2 FQNEAQ (reference sequence). The V and J ends lost 8 bases and 4 bases respectively, with 11 bases between them. The CDR3 region is CASGRAVTGELFF. DNA for the CDR3: TGTGCCAGCGGGCGAGCGGTCACCGGGGAGCTGTTTTTT. Looking up the rest from reference TRBV7-9 and TRBJ2-2 gives the full variable domain: DTGVSQNPRHKITKRGQNVTFRCDPISEHNRLYWYRQTLGQGPEFLTYFQNEAQLEKSRLLSDRFSAERPKGSFSTLEIQRTEQGDSAMYLCASGRAVTGELFFGEGSRLTVL.

This clone was seen only a few times. This chain uses TRBV30 with TRBJ1-6, with 10 bases aligning to TRBD1. The CDR3 has 14 amino acids. Germline V gene lookup returns CDR1 GTSNPN and CDR2 SVGIG (reference sequence). V lost 4 bases to trimming and J lost 10 bases; unmatched junction nucleotides: 7. In DNA, the CDR3 is TGTGCCTGGAAAGATGGGACAGGGGTATCACCCCTCCACTTT. Encoded protein: CAWKDGTGVSPLHF.